This TCR beta chain was recovered during a study of cytomegalovirus exposure and HLA in healthy donors. Germline CDR1 LGHNA, CDR2 YSLEER. The CDR3 consists of 19 residues. V trimming: 2 bases; J trimming: 5 bases; junction bases outside the gene matches: 16. In the PCR, 60 Vbeta and 13 Jbeta primers were used. Only in-frame clones appear in the TCRdb table, and some are missing; sequencing was by immunoSEQ multiplex PCR. The repertoire holds 150,000 to 200,000 clones, around 78% seen once, with 2% to 2.5% in the top ten. The chain is built from TRBV4-3 and TRBJ2-1; TRBD2 matches 9 bases. The sequencing input was PBMCs. The receptor comes from a woman under 40 in good health and CMV-seropositive. This CDR3 reads CASSQKWSGTSRYNNEQFF. The DNA for the CDR3 is TGCGCCAGCAGCCAAAAATGGTCCGGGACTAGCCGATACAACAATGAGCAGTTCTTC.